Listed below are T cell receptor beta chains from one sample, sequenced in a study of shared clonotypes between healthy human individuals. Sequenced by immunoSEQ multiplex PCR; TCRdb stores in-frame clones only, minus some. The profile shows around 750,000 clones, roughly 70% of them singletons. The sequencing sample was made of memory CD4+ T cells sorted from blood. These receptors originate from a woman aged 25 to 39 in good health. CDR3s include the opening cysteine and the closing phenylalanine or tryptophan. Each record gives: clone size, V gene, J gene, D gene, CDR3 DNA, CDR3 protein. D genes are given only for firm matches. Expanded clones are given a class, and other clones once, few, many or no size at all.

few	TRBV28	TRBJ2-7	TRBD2	TGTGCCAGCACCCAACTAGCGGGTGGACCTTCAGGGCAGTACTTC	CASTQLAGGPSGQYF
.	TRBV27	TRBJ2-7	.	TGTGCCAGCAGTTTTTCCGACAGAAGATACGAGCAGTACTTC	CASSFSDRRYEQYF
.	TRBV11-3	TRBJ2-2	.	TGTGCCAGCAGCCCTTCCCCCGGGGAGCTGTTTTTT	CASSPSPGELFF
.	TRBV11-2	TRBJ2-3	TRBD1	TGTGCCAGCAGCAGGCACGGGACAGGGAGCACAGATACGCAGTATTTT	CASSRHGTGSTDTQYF
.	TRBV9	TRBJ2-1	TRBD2	TGTGCCAGCAGCCCGCGTCTGAACGGGAGGACGGGATCCTACAATGAGCAGTTCTTC	CASSPRLNGRTGSYNEQFF
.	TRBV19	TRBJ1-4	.	TGTGCCAGTAGCTTTAAGCGGGGACCTAATGAAAAACTGTTTTTT	CASSFKRGPNEKLFF
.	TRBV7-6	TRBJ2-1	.	TGTGCCAGCAGCTCTAGGCAGGGTTCGGGTGAGCAGTTCTTC	CASSSRQGSGEQFF
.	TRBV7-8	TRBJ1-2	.	TGTGCCAGCAGCTTACGGACTGACTATGGCTACACCTTC	CASSLRTDYGYTF
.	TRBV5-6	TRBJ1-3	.	TGTGCCAGCAGCTTGGAGTTTGACTCTGGAAACACCATATATTTT	CASSLEFDSGNTIYF
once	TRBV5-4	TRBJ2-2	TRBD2	TGTGCCAGCATGCGGACGGGACTAGCCGGGGAGCTGTTTTTT	CASMRTGLAGELFF
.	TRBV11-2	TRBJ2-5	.	TGTGCCAGCAGCTTAGGGCACGAGACCCAGTACTTC	CASSLGHETQYF
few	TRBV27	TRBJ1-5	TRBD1	TGTGCCAGCAGTTTCTTTCCCCCTAACAGGGGAACGGGCAATCAGCCCCAGCATTTT	CASSFFPPNRGTGNQPQHF
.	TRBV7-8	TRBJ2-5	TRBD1	TGTGCCAGCAGCCTCGGACAGGGAGAAGAGACCCAGTACTTC	CASSLGQGEETQYF
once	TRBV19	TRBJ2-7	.	TGTGCCAGTAGTAGCCGGACTGGGCGGGAGCAGTACTTC	CASSSRTGREQYF
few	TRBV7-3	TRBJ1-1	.	TGTGCCAGCTCCAGGACAGCTTCGAACACTGAAGCTTTCTTT	CASSRTASNTEAFF
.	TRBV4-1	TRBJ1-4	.	TGCGCCAGCAGCCAGATAGGGGGGGTTGGTGAAAAACTGTTTTTT	CASSQIGGVGEKLFF
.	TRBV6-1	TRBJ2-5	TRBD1	TGTGCCAGCAACATAAACGGGGACAGGGATGACTTC	CASNINGDRDDF
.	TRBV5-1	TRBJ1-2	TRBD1	TGCGCCAGCAGCTTGGGACAGGGAAACGGCTACACCTTC	CASSLGQGNGYTF
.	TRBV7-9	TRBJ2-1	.	TGTGCCAGCAGCTTAGGTGGGACCCACAATGAGCAGTTCTTC	CASSLGGTHNEQFF
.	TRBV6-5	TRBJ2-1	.	TGTGCCAGCAGTTACGAGCCCCACAGCTCCTACAATGAGCAGTTCTTC	CASSYEPHSSYNEQFF
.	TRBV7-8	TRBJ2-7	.	TGTGCCAGCAGCTTGGTAGTCTACGAGCAGTACTTC	CASSLVVYEQYF
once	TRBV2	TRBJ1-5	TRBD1	TGTGCCAGCAGTAAACAGGGGGCTGTTCAGCCCCAGCATTTT	CASSKQGAVQPQHF
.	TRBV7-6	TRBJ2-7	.	TGTGCCAGCAGCTTGGTGGAAACCTCCGAGCAGTACTTC	CASSLVETSEQYF
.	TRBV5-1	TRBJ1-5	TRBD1	TGCGCCAGCAGCATCGGGACAGGCAATAGCAATCAGCCCCAGCATTTT	CASSIGTGNSNQPQHF
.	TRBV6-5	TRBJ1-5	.	TGTGCCAGCGGGGGGGGGAATCAGCCCCAGCATTTT	CASGGGNQPQHF
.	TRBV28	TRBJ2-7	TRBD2	TGTGCCAGCAGTCCCGGGGTAGCGGGAGGGTGGGGAGAGCAGTACTTC	CASSPGVAGGWGEQYF
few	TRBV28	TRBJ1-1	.	TGTGCCAGCAGTTTAAGACAGCCCCGGGCTTTCTTT	CASSLRQPRAFF
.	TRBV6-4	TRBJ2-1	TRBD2	TGTGCCAGCAGTGACAACGCGGGAGTGTCCAATGAGCAGTTCTTC	CASSDNAGVSNEQFF
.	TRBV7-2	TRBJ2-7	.	TGTGCCAGCAGCCCATCAGGGGTCTACGAGCAGTACTTC	CASSPSGVYEQYF
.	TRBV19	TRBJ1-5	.	TGTGCCAGTAGTATATCAAGGGGGCAGCCCCAGCATTTT	CASSISRGQPQHF
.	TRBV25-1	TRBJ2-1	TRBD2	TGTGCCAGCAGAGGAACTAGCGGGATTCGCCATGAGCAGTTCTTC	CASRGTSGIRHEQFF
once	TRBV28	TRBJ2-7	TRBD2	TGTGCCAGCACCCGGGGGAGGGACCCCTACGAGCAGTACTTC	CASTRGRDPYEQYF
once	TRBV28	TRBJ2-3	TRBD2	TGTGCCAGCAGTGAAAAGCTAGCGGCCTTAGGTGCGCAGTATTTT	CASSEKLAALGAQYF
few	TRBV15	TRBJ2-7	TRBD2	TGTGCCACCAGCAGAGATCCTCCGGGACTAGCGGGTTCGGCGTGGCAGTACTTC	CATSRDPPGLAGSAWQYF
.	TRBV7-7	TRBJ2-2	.	TGTGCCAGCAGCTCCGGACCGAACACCGGGGAGCTGTTTTTT	CASSSGPNTGELFF
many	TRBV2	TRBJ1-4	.	TGTGCCAGCACCTTCGCCGTTAATGAAAAACTGTTTTTT	CASTFAVNEKLFF
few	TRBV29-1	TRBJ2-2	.	TGCAGCGTGTCTTCTCCGGGTACCGGGGAGCTGTTTTTT	CSVSSPGTGELFF
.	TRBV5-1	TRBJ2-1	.	TGCGCCAGCAGTTCAGGCTCTTGGCAGATCAATGAGCAGTTCTTC	CASSSGSWQINEQFF
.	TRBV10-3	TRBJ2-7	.	TGTGCCATCAGTGAGTCAGGGGCGAGGGAGCAGTACTTC	CAISESGAREQYF
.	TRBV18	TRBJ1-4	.	TGTGCCAGCTCACCACAGGGGGAGAATGAAAAACTGTTTTTT	CASSPQGENEKLFF
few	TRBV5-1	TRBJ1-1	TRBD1	TGCGCCAGCAGCTTGCCCAGGGGGCCCTCGAACACTGAAGCTTTCTTT	CASSLPRGPSNTEAFF
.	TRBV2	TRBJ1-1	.	TGTGCCAGCAGATACCAGGGGAACACTGAAGCTTTCTTT	CASRYQGNTEAFF